This T cell receptor (beta chain) was captured by sequencing in a study of blood T cell repertoires in COVID-19. About the research overall: The cDNA or gDNA used as material had been derived from T cells, B-cell-depleted T cells, or PBMCs.

V shed 7 bases and J shed 8 bases, with 12 bases lying between them. CDR1 PRHDT and CDR2 FYEKMQ come from the germline V gene (reference sequence). The CDR3 is 12 amino acids. The data were produced by immunoSEQ multiplex PCR, yet TCRdb's version contains in-frame clones alone and is incomplete. The repertoire consists of 260,000 or so clones, with roughly 85% occurring once and the leading ten covering 2% to 3%. Participants came from under 30 US areas, aged roughly 18 to 95 years. The TCR was taken from a woman between 50 and 59 years old who had recovered from COVID-19. The chain links TRBV13 to TRBJ2-1; D unresolved. The sequencing sample was made of PBMCs or T cells enriched from blood (not recorded which). CDR3 amino acids: CASTSVRDEQFF. The CDR3 DNA follows: TGTGCCAGCACCTCAGTACGGGATGAGCAGTTCTTC.